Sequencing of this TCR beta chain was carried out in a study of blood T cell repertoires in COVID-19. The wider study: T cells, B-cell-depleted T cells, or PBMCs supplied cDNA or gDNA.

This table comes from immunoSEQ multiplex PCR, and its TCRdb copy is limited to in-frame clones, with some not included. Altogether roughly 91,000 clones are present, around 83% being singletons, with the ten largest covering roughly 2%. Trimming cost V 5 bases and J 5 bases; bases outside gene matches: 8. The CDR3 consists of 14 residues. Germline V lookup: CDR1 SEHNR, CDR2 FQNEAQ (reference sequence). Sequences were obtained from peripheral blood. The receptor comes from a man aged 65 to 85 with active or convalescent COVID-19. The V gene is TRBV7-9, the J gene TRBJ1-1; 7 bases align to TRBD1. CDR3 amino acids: CASSPGQGETEAFF. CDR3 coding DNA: TGTGCCAGCAGCCCCGGGCAGGGGGAGACTGAAGCTTTCTTT.